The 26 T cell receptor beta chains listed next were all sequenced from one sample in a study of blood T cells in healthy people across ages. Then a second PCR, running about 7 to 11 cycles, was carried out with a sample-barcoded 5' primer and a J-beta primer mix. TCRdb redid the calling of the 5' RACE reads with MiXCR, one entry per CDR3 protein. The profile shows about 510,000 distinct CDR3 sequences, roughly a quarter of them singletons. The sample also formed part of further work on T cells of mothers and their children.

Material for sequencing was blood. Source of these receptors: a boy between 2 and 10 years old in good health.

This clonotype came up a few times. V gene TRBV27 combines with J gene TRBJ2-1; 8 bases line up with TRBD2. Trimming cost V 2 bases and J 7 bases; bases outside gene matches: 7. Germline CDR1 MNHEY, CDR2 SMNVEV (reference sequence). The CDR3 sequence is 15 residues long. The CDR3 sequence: CASSLGAGVGNEQFF. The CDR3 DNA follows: TGTGCCAGCAGTTTAGGAGCGGGAGTCGGGAATGAGCAGTTCTTC.

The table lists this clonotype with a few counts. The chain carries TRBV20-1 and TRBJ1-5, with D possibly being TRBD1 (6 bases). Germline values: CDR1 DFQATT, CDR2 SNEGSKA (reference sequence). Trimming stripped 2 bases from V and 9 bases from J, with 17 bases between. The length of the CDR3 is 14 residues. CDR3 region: CSARTRGTVGPQHF. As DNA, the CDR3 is TGCAGTGCTAGAACCAGGGGTACCGTCGGGCCCCAGCATTTT.

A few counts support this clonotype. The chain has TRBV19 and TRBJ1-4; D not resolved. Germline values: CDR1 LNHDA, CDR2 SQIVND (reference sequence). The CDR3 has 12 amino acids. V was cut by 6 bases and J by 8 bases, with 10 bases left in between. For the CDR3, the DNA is TGTGCCAGTAGCCACGGAGACGAAAAACTGTTTTTT. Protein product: CASSHGDEKLFF.

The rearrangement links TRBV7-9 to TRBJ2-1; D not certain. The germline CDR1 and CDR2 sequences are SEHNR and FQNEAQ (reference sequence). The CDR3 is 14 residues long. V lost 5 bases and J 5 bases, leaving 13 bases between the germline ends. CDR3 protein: CASSPPPTDNEQFF. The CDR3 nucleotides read TGTGCCAGCAGCCCGCCCCCCACGGACAATGAGCAGTTCTTC.

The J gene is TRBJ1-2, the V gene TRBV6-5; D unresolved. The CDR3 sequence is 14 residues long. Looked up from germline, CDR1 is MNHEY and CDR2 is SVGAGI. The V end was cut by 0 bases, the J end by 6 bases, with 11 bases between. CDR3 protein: CASSYSSRVDGYTF. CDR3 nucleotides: TGTGCCAGCAGTTACTCGTCTAGGGTCGATGGCTACACCTTC.

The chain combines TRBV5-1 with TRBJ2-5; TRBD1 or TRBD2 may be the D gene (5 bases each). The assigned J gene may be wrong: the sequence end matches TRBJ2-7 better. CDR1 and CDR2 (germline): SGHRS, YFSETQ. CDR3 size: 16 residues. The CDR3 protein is CASSFPGDLPPYEQYF. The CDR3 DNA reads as TGCGCCAGCAGCTTTCCTGGGGACCTACCTCCATACGAGCAGTACTTC.

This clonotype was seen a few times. The CDR3 region has the DNA TGTGCCAGCAGCCCCGGACAGGGGGCGCCCCCCATAAATTCACCCCTCCACTTT. Translation: CASSPGQGAPPINSPLHF. This chain joins TRBV3-1 and TRBJ1-6; 11 bases agree with TRBD1. This CDR3 spans 18 amino acids. Germline-derived CDR1 and CDR2 are LGHDT and YNNKEL (reference sequence). Losses at the gene ends were 4 bases for V and 7 bases for J; bases not matched to a gene: 12.

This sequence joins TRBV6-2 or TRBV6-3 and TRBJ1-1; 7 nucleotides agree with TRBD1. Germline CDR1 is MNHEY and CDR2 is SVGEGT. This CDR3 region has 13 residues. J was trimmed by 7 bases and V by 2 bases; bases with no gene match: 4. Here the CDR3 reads CASSYRRTGEAFF. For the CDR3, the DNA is TGTGCCAGCAGTTACAGAAGGACAGGTGAAGCTTTCTTT.

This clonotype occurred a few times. CDR3 sequence (DNA): TGTGCCAGTAGAGGGGACAGACTGAGCACTGAAGCTTTCTTT. Amino acids: CASRGDRLSTEAFF. This chain uses TRBV19 with TRBJ1-1, with 7 bases identical to TRBD1. The length of the CDR3 is 14 residues. The ends lost 6 bases at V and 4 bases at J; junction bases unmatched: 8. Germline V gene sequence: CDR1 LNHDA, CDR2 SQIVND (reference sequence).

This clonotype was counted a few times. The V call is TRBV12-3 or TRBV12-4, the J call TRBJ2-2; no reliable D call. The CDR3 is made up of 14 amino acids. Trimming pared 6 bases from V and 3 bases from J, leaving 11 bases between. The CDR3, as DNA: TGTGCCAGCAGCCGGGCCCACGACACCGGGGAGCTGTTTTTT. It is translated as CASSRAHDTGELFF.

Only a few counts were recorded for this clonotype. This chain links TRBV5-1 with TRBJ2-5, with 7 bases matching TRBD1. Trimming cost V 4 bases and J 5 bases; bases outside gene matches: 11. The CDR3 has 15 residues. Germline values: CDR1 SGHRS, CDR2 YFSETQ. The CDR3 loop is CASSLQQGSRETQYF. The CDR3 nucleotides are TGCGCCAGCAGCCTACAACAGGGGTCCCGCGAGACCCAGTACTTC. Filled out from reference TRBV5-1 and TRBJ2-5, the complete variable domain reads KAGVTQTPRYLIKTRGQQVTLSCSPISGHRSVSWYQQTPGQGLQFLFEYFSETQRNKGNFPGRFSGRQFSNSRSEMNVSTLELGDSALYLCASSLQQGSRETQYFGPGTRLLVL.

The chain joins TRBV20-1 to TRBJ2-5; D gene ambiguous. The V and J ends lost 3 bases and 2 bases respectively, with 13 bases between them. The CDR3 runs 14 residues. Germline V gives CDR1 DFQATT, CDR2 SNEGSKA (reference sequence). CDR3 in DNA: TGCAGTGCTAGCCGAACAGTGACTCAAGAGACCCAGTACTTC. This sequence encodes CSASRTVTQETQYF.

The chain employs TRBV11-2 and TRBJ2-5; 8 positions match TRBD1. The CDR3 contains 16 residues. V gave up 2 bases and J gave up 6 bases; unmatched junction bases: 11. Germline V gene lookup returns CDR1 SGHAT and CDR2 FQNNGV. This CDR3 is CASSLPWFDRGKTQYF. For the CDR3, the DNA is TGTGCCAGCAGCTTACCCTGGTTCGACAGGGGAAAGACCCAGTACTTC. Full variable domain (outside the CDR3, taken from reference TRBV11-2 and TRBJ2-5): EAGVAQSPRYKIIEKRQSVAFWCNPISGHATLYWYQQILGQGPKLLIQFQNNGVVDDSQLPKDRFSAERLKGVDSTLKIQPAKLEDSAVYLCASSLPWFDRGKTQYFGPGTRLLVL.

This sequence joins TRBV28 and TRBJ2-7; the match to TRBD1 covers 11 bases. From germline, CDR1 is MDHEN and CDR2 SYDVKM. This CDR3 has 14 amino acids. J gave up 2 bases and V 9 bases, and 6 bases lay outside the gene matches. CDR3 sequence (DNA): TGTGCCAGTACCCGGGACAGGGGGGCCTACGAGCAGTACTTC. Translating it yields CASTRDRGAYEQYF.

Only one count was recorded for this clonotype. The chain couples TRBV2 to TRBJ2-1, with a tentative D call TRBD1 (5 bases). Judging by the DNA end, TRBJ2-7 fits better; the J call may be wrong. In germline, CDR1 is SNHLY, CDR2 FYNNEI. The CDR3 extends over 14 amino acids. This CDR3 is CASSVQGTAYEQYF. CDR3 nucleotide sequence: TGTGCCAGCAGTGTTCAGGGAACGGCCTACGAGCAGTACTTC.

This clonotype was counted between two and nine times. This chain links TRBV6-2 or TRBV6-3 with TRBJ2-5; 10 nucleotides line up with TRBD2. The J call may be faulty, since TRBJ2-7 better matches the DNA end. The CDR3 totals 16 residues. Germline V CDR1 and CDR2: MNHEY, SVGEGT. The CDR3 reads CASSYSWTSGKYEQYF. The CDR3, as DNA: TGTGCCAGCAGTTACTCCTGGACTAGCGGTAAATACGAGCAGTACTTC.

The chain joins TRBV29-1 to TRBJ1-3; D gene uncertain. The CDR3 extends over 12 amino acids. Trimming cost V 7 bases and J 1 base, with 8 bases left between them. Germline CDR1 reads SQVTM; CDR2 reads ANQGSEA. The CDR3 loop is CSASRSGNTIYF. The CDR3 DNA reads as TGCAGCGCCAGTCGGTCTGGAAACACCATATATTTT.

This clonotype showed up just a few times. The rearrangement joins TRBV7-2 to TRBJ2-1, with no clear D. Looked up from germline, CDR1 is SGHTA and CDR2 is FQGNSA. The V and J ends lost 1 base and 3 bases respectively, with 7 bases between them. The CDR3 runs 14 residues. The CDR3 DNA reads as TGTGCCAGCAGCTTAGAAGTGCTCTACAATGAGCAGTTCTTC. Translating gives CASSLEVLYNEQFF.

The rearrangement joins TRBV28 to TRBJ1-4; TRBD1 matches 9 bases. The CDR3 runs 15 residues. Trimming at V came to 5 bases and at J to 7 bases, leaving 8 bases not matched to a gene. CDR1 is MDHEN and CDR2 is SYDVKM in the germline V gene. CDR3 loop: CASSRWTGAAEKLFF. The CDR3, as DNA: TGTGCCAGCAGTCGATGGACAGGGGCAGCTGAAAAACTGTTTTTT.

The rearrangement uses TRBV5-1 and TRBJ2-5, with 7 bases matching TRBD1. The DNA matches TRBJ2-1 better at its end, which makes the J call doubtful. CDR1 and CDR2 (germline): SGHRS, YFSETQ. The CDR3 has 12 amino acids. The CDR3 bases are TGCGCCAGCAGCGCAGGGGGCAATGAGCAGTTCTTC. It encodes CASSAGGNEQFF.

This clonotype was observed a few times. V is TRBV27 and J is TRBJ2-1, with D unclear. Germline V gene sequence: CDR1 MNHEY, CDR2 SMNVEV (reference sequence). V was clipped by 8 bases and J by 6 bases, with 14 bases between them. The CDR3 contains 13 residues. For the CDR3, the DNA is TGTGCCAGCGGCTTCACCATGGTCAATGAGCAGTTCTTC. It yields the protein CASGFTMVNEQFF.

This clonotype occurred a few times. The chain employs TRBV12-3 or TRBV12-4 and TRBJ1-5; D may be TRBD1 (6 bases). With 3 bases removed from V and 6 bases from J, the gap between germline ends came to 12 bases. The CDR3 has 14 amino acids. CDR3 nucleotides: TGTGCCAGCAGTTTCAGGGAAGGGGGTCAGCCCCAGCATTTT. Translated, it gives CASSFREGGQPQHF.

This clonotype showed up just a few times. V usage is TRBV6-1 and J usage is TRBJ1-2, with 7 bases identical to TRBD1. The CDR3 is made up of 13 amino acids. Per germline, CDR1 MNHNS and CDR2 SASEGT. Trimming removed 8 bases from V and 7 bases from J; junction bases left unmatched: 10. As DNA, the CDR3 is TGTGCCAGCCATGAGACAGGGAGTTTTGGCTACACCTTC. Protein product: CASHETGSFGYTF.

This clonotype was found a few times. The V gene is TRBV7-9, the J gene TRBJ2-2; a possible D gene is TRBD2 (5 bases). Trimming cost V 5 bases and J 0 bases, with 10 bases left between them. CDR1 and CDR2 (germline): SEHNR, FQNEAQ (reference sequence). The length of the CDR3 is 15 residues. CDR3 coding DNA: TGTGCCAGCAGCCCAAGCGGATCGAACACCGGGGAGCTGTTTTTT. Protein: CASSPSGSNTGELFF.

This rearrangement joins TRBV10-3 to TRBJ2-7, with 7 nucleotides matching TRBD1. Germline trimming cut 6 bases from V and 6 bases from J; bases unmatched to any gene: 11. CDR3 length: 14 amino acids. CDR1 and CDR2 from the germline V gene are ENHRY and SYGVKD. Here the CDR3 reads CAIRGTDRVGEQYV. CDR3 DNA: TGTGCCATCAGAGGGACAGACAGGGTGGGCGAGCAGTACGTC.

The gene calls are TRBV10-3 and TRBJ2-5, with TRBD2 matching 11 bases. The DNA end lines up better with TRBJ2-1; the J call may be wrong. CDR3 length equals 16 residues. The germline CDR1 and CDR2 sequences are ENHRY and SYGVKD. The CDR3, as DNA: TGTGCCATCAGGAGGGGACTAGCGGAAGGCTACAATGAGCAGTTCTTC. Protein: CAIRRGLAEGYNEQFF.